This section outlines one TCR beta chain sequence together with its context. Its antigen remains unknown. The data were obtained in a study of shared clonotypes between healthy human individuals. The authors loaded around 200 ng DNA, around 32,000 T cell genomes, into sorted-subset replicate PCRs. Some clones are missing from TCRdb's copy, which holds only in-frame ones; the method was immunoSEQ multiplex PCR. The sample comprises about 980,000 clones, less than 85% of which are singletons, and over 1.3% rests with the top ten. Overall study findings and caveats: Non-shared clonotypes displayed generation probabilities falling below those of clonotypes present in all four donors.

V was shortened by 0 bases and J by 8 bases, with 16 bases between the two germline ends. Per germline, CDR1 MGHDK and CDR2 SYGVNS. The CDR3 is 15 amino acids. The donors, healthy adults who were HIV-negative, had experienced no recent acute infections or vaccinations. The source of this sequence is a man aged 18 to 35 in good health. Sequencing was performed on memory CD4+ T cells sorted from blood. Subset here: CD45RA-negative fraction. The genes are TRBV25-1 and TRBJ1-2; D unresolved. The CDR3 region is CASSEYGPPTNGYTF. For the CDR3, the DNA is TGTGCCAGCAGTGAATATGGACCCCCCACTAACGGCTACACCTTC.